The T cell receptor (beta chain) under discussion was sequenced for a study of ipilimumab plus nivolumab after autologous stem cell transplantation. Study background: Median doses per patient: four or five ipilimumab, seven to nine nivolumab.

Trimming cost V 0 bases and J 2 bases; bases outside gene matches: 4. The CDR3 is 15 amino acids. Germline V gene lookup returns CDR1 SGDLS and CDR2 YYNGEE. Produced via immunoSEQ multiplex PCR; TCRdb's table is partial and in-frame only. The sample includes over 10,000 clones, about 77% of them seen just once. Starting 14 to 28 days after autologous transplant, ipilimumab 1 mg/kg was given. Sequencing used PBMCs, obtained in a trial of ipilimumab plus nivolumab as post-transplant consolidation. The rearrangement links TRBV9 to TRBJ2-7, with 8 bases fitting TRBD2. This TCR came from a male donor with multiple myeloma. Written as DNA, the CDR3 is TGTGCCAGCAGCGTAGGGGTAGCGGGGCCCTACGAGCAGTACTTC. Translation gives CASSVGVAGPYEQYF.